This T cell receptor (beta chain) derives from a study of shared clonotypes between healthy human individuals. Terminally differentiated effector memory CD45RA+ cells were excluded from the naive CD8 cells, which were CD45RO-negative and positively selected for CCR7. This clone was seen once. Genomic DNA of each subset was evenly split across several immunoSEQ plates. Some clones are missing from TCRdb's copy, which holds only in-frame ones; the method was immunoSEQ multiplex PCR. Of some 800,000 clones listed, about 92% were seen once; the top ten hold 24%. The ends were cut back, 3 bases at V and 2 bases at J, with 15 bases in the middle. CDR3 length: 15 residues. The germline V gene encodes CDR1 SGHNT and CDR2 YYREEE (reference sequence).

This chain links TRBV5-4 with TRBJ2-7; D not certain. Sequenced sample: naive CD8+ T cells sorted from blood. This TCR came from a man aged 30 to 39 in good health. Here the CDR3 DNA reads TGTGCCAGCAGCTCACGGATCGGCAGGACCTACGAGCAGTACTTC. As protein: CASSSRIGRTYEQYF.